This TCR beta chain was identified during a study of T cells in Graves' hyperthyroidism and ophthalmopathy. The table lists this clonotype with a few counts. Regions amplified from RNA transcripts were the TCR beta CDR3 regions. TCR CDR3 regions were first amplified by RT-PCR with HTBI primers. MiXCR, run by TCRdb on the multiplex PCR reads, gives a single entry per CDR3 protein. Of about 770,000 distinct CDR3 sequences detected, around 20% appear once; the ten largest clones hold around 15%. Germline CDR1 and CDR2: DFQATT and SNEGSKA (reference sequence). V lost 5 bases, J lost 4 bases, and 10 bases stayed unmatched. This CDR3 is built from 15 residues.

The rearrangement joins TRBV20-1 to TRBJ1-5; TRBD1 agrees at 8 bases. The sample comprised blood. The receptor was isolated from a woman in her fifties or sixties with Graves' hyperthyroidism that later progressed to Graves' ophthalmopathy. CDR3 in DNA: TGCAGTGCTTTAACAGGGGGTTATCGGAATCAGCCCCAGCATTTT. It codes for CSALTGGYRNQPQHF.